This T cell receptor (beta chain) was captured in a study of T cells after yellow fever vaccination. Using its own MiXCR run on the 5' RACE reads, TCRdb lists one record per CDR3 protein. The data contain a few hundred thousand distinct CDR3 sequences, under 25% of them singletons. V gave up 3 bases and J gave up 4 bases, with 16 bases separating them. The CDR3 spans 16 residues. Germline V lookup: CDR1 ENHRY, CDR2 SYGVKD. Sequencing was performed on PBMCs, taken 15 days after the yellow fever booster vaccination. The receptor was isolated from a man aged 25-45 years who received the YFV17D yellow fever vaccine. The rearrangement links TRBV10-3 to TRBJ2-1; D possibly corresponds to TRBD1 (6 bases). CDR3 coding DNA: TGTGCCATCAGTGATTTAAAACAGGGAAGTTACAATGAGCAGTTCTTC. Its translation: CAISDLKQGSYNEQFF.